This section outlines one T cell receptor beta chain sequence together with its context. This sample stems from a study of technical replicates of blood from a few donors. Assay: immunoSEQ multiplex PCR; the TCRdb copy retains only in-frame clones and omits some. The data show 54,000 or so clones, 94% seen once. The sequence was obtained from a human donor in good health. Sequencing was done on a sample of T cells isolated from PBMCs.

The CDR3 DNA sequence: TGTGCCAGCAGCTTACGAGACAGAGGAAACACCATATATTTT. This encodes CASSLRDRGNTIYF. The V call is TRBV11-3, the J call TRBJ1-3; possibly TRBD1 for D (5 bases). The V gene lost 2 bases and the J gene lost 4 bases, with 9 bases spanning the gap. Germline values: CDR1 SGHNT, CDR2 YENEEA. The CDR3 runs 14 residues.